This section outlines one T cell receptor beta chain sequence together with its context. Its target is unknown. This sample was included in a study of cytomegalovirus exposure and HLA in healthy donors. About the study: The roughly 130 validation repertoires used the same platform as the 550 to 850 first-cohort repertoires (as reported by a later analysis). General observations from the study: Within the 95 to 150 validation repertoires, first-cohort TCR clusters tended to co-occur, according to a later analysis. In vitro testing confirmed three CMV-associated chains as specific for CMV antigens. Associated with cytomegalovirus, according to the listing, were fewer than 200 TCR beta chains.

V shed 3 bases, J shed 4 bases, and the junction held 4 bases outside the gene matches. The CDR3 runs to 15 residues. Germline CDR1 SGHDN, CDR2 FVKESK. The assay was immunoSEQ multiplex PCR, and TCRdb's table has in-frame clones only and misses some. This sample yields 130,000 or so clones, of which just under 90% are seen a single time; around 3.5% belongs to the top ten. Sequenced sample: PBMCs. The TCR sequence derives from a man aged 25 to 45 in good health and CMV-seronegative. The V gene is TRBV14, the J gene TRBJ1-3, with 9 bases aligning to TRBD1. DNA of the CDR3: TGTGCCAGCAGCCACGGTACAGGGGGCGGAAACACCATATATTTT. Amino acid sequence: CASSHGTGGGNTIYF.